The TCR beta chain under discussion was sequenced for a study of post-analysis software for immune sequencing data. Overall study results and limits: TRBV segments more frequent in patients than in controls numbered several and included TRBV5-6, TRBV5-1 and TRBV20-1.

This CDR3 has 15 residues. The germline V gene has CDR1 SGHVS and CDR2 FQNEAQ. TCR beta libraries were prepared from cDNA with unique molecular identifiers. TCRdb reprocessed the PCR reads with MiXCR, giving one entry per CDR3 protein. The sample consists of about 770,000 distinct CDR3 sequences, 46% of them appearing once. Turning to this clonotype: The antigen remains undetermined. The germline gene is not matched at one end of the junction; a read error may be the cause.

The V call is TRBV7-8, the J call TRBJ1-4; TRBD1 matches 7 bases. Sequencing used blood. This clonotype was obtained from a girl between 10 and 17 years old with multiple sclerosis. CDR3 sequence (DNA): TGTGCCGGCAGCCATACCACAGGGGACCATGAAAAACTGTTTTTT. This codes for CAGSHTTGDHEKLFF.